The 7 T cell receptor beta chains presented below share a single source sample, sequenced in a study of response to subunit inactivated influenza vaccine. TCRdb recomputed calls from the RT-PCR reads with MiXCR, one row per CDR3 protein. The sample includes more than 500,000 distinct CDR3 sequences, about 11% of them seen just once. The sample also formed part of further work on T cells expressing NK-cell markers. That study reports: Beta-chain TCR cDNA was generated via 5'RACE template switching with UMIs.

The material sequenced was PBMCs from blood, taken on the day of vaccination. Source of these receptors: a man aged 50 or older who received an inactivated influenza vaccine.

The chain is built from TRBV12-3 or TRBV12-4 and TRBJ2-1, with 11 bases identical to TRBD2. Trimming removed 3 bases from V and 7 bases from J; junction bases left unmatched: 11. The CDR3 contains 17 residues. DNA of the CDR3: TGTGCCAGCAGTTTTGGGAATAGCGGGAGGGCCCTGAATGAGCAGTTCTTC. Protein product: CASSFGNSGRALNEQFF.

This clonotype was seen a few times. The gene calls are TRBV28 and TRBJ1-1; no clear D gene. The CDR3 length is 12 residues. Trimming shortened V by 7 bases and J by 10 bases, and 16 bases separated the two germline ends. From germline, CDR1 is MDHEN and CDR2 SYDVKM. As DNA, the CDR3 is TGTGCCAGCATTGACCCTGGGGTCGCAGCTTTCTTT. Its translation: CASIDPGVAAFF.

This chain uses TRBV6-5 with TRBJ2-7; perhaps D is TRBD1 or TRBD2 (6 bases each). Trimming took 4 bases from V and 7 from J, leaving 11 bases between them. There are 12 residues in the CDR3. CDR1 is MNHEY, CDR2 SVGAGI, per germline. In nucleotides, the CDR3 is TGTGCCAGCAGTTGGGGGGCGGGTGAGCAGTACTTC. Its protein is CASSWGAGEQYF.

This chain connects TRBV28 to TRBJ1-2, with a weak D call TRBD1 (6 bases). Trimming stripped 9 bases from V and 5 bases from J, with 22 bases between. This CDR3 contains 15 residues. Per germline, CDR1 MDHEN and CDR2 SYDVKM. CDR3 DNA: TGTGCCAGAGCTGGGGGGGGCGGAGGGAAGTATGGCTACACCTTC. This translates into CARAGGGGGKYGYTF.

This clonotype has only a few counts. The rearrangement uses TRBV7-2 and TRBJ2-7; D unresolved. Trimming removed 1 base from V and 2 bases from J, with 12 bases in between. Germline V gene sequence: CDR1 SGHTA, CDR2 FQGNSA. The CDR3 spans 15 residues. The CDR3 spells CASSLEAGPTYEQYF. The CDR3 DNA reads TGTGCCAGCAGCTTAGAGGCAGGACCAACCTACGAGCAGTACTTC. The whole variable domain, remainder taken from reference TRBV7-2 and TRBJ2-7, is GAGVSQSPSNKVTEKGKDVELRCDPISGHTALYWYRQSLGQGLEFLIYFQGNSAPDKSGLPSDRFSAERTGGSVSTLTIQRTQQEDSAVYLCASSLEAGPTYEQYFGPGTRLTVT.

The chain uses TRBV29-1 and TRBJ2-1, with a possible D match to TRBD2 (5 bases). The CDR3 loop spans 15 amino acids. Per germline, CDR1 SQVTM and CDR2 ANQGSEA. Trimming removed 2 bases from V and 6 bases from J, with 17 bases in between. The CDR3 sequence is CSVEWLGLEINEQFF. The CDR3 coding sequence is TGCAGCGTTGAATGGCTAGGACTGGAAATCAATGAGCAGTTCTTC.

The chain recombines TRBV5-1 with TRBJ2-5; D not resolved. Trimming removed 0 bases at V and 5 bases at J, with 11 bases between. This CDR3 is 14 amino acids long. Germline loops: CDR1 SGHRS, CDR2 YFSETQ. The DNA for the CDR3 is TGCGCCAGCAGCTTGGAGGCCCGGCCGGAGACCCAGTACTTC. It is translated as CASSLEARPETQYF.